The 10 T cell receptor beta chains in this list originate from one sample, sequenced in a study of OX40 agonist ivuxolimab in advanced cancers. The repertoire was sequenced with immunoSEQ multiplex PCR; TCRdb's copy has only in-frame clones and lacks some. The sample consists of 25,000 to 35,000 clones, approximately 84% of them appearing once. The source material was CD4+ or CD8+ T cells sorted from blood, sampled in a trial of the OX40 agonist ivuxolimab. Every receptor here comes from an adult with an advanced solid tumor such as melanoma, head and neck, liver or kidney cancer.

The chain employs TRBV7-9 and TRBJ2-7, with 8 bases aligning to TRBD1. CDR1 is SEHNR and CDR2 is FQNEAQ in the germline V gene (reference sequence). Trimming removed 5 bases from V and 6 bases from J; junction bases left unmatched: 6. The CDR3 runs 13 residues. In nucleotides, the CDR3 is TGTGCCAGCAGCCCCCGGACAGGGTTCGAGCAGTACTTC. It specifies CASSPRTGFEQYF. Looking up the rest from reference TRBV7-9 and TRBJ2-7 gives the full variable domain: DTGVSQNPRHKITKRGQNVTFRCDPISEHNRLYWYRQTLGQGPEFLTYFQNEAQLEKSRLLSDRFSAERPKGSFSTLEIQRTEQGDSAMYLCASSPRTGFEQYFGPGTRLTVT.

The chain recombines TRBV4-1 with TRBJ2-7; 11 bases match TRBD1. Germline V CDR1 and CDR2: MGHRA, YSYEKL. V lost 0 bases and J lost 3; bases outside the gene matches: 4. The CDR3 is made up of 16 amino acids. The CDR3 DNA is TGCGCCAGCAGCCAAGATCTGGGACAGGGGGGCTACGAGCAGTACTTC. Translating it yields CASSQDLGQGGYEQYF.

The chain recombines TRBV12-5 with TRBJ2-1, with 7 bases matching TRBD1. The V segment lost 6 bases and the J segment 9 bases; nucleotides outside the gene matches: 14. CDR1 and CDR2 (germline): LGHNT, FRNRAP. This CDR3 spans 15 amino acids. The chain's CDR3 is CASGEDRAVLSEQFF. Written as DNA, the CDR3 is TGTGCTAGTGGGGAAGACAGGGCAGTTCTCAGTGAGCAGTTCTTC.

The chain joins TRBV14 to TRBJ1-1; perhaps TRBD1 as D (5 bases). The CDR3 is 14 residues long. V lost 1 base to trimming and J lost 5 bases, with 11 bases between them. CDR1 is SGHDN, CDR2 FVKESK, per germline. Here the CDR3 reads CASSQARRVTEAFF. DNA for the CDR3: TGTGCCAGCAGCCAAGCACGCAGGGTGACTGAAGCTTTCTTT.

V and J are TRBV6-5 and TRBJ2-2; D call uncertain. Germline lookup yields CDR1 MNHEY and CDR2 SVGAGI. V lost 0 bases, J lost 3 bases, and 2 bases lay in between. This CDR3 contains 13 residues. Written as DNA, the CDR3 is TGTGCCAGCAGTTACTCATACACCGGGGAGCTGTTTTTT. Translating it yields CASSYSYTGELFF.

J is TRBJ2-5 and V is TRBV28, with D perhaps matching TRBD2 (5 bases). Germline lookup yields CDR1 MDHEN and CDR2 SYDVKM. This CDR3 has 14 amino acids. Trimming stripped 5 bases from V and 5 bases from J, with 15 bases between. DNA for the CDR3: TGTGCCAGCAGTAACGGGGTAATCGGCGAGACCCAGTACTTC. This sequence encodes CASSNGVIGETQYF.

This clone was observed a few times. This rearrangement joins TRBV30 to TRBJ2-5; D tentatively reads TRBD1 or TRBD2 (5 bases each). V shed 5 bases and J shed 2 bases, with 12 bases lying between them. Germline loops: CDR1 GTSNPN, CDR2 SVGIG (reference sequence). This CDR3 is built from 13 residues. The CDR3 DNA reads TGTGCCTGGTCTTTGGGGGATCAAGAGACCCAGTACTTC. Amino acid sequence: CAWSLGDQETQYF. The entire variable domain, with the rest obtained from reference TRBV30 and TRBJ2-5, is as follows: SQTIHQWPATLVQPVGSPLSLECTVEGTSNPNLYWYRQAAGRGLQLLFYSVGIGQISSEVPQNLSASRPQDRQFILSSKKLLLSDSGFYLCAWSLGDQETQYFGPGTRLLVL.

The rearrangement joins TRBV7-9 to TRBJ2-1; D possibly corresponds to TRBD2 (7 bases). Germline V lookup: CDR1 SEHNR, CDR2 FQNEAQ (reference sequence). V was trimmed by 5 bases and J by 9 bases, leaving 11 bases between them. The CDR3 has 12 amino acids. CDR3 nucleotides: TGTGCCAGCAGCATGGGAGGGGGTGAGCAGTTCTTC. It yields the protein CASSMGGGEQFF.

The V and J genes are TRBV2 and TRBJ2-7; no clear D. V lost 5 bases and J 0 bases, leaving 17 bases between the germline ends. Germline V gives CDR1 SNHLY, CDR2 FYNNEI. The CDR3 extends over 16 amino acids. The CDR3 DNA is TGTGCCAGCAGTCCGATCTCGGCAGGCCTCTCCTACGAGCAGTACTTC. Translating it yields CASSPISAGLSYEQYF.

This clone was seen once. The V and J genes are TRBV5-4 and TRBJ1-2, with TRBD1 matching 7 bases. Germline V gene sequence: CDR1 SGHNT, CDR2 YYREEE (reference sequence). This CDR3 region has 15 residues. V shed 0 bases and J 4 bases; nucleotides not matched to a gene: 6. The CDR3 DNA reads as TGTGCCAGCAGCTTGGGAGGGGGCGGAATCTATGGCTACACCTTC. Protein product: CASSLGGGGIYGYTF.